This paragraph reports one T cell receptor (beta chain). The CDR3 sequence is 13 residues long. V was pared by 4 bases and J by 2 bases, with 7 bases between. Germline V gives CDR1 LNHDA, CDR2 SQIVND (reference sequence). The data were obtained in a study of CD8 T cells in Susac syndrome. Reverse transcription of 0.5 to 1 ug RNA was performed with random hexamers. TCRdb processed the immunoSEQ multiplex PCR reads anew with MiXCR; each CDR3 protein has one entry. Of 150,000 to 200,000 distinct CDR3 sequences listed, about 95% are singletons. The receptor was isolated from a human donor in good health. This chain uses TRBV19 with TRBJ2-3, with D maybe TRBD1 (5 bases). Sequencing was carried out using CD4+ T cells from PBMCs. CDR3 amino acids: CASSTRVTDTQYF. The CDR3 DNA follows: TGTGCCAGTAGTACCAGGGTCACAGATACGCAGTATTTT.